This TCR beta chain is drawn from a study of blood T cell repertoires in COVID-19. Study context: The study drew acute and convalescent COVID-19 samples from the United States, Italy and Spain.

The repertoire was sequenced with immunoSEQ multiplex PCR; TCRdb's copy has only in-frame clones and lacks some. This table has 100,000 to 150,000 clones, under 85% appearing once. Per germline, CDR1 MNHEY and CDR2 SVGAGI. This CDR3 is 14 amino acids long. Trimming left V 4 bases short and J 1 base short, with 10 bases between. The source material was peripheral blood. The TCR originated in a woman aged 55-70 years with acute or convalescent COVID-19. The chain joins TRBV6-5 to TRBJ1-1; D perhaps matches TRBD1 (5 bases). CDR3 protein: CASSWAGSNTEAFF. The CDR3 DNA follows: TGTGCCAGCAGTTGGGCAGGGTCGAACACTGAAGCTTTCTTT.